This TCR beta chain was recorded in a study of technical replicates of blood from a handful of donors. Only in-frame clones appear in the TCRdb table, and some are missing; sequencing was by immunoSEQ multiplex PCR. The data hold about 98,000 clones, with around 95% observed a single time. The CDR3 consists of 15 residues. Germline V gives CDR1 MGHRA, CDR2 YSYEKL. V lost 1 base and J 4 bases, leaving 10 bases between the germline ends. This chain uses TRBV4-1 with TRBJ2-2, with D unresolved. The specimen sequenced was T cells isolated from PBMCs. The clonotype originates from a human donor in good health. The CDR3 loop is CASSQGSPSTGELFF. In DNA form, the CDR3 reads TGCGCCAGCAGCCAAGGTTCACCGAGCACCGGGGAGCTGTTTTTT.